The following is a TCR beta chain sequence with its context. CDR1 MNHEY and CDR2 SMNVEV come from the germline V gene (reference sequence). V lost 5 bases to trimming and J lost 0 bases; unmatched junction nucleotides: 6. CDR3 size: 16 residues. It was RNA transcripts that yielded the amplified TCR beta CDR3 regions. RT-PCR in the first round (using the HTBI primer set) targeted the TCR CDR3. TCRdb called the multiplex PCR reads again in MiXCR, with one record for every CDR3 protein. The sample includes 300,000 to 450,000 distinct CDR3 sequences, 25% of them seen just once. These data belong to a study of T cells in Graves' hyperthyroidism and ophthalmopathy.

The rearrangement links TRBV27 to TRBJ2-3; 9 nucleotides line up with TRBD2. The sequenced sample was blood. This sequence was found in a man between 50 and 59 years old with Graves' hyperthyroidism. CDR3 DNA: TGTGCCAGCAGTGACAAAGGACTAGCGAGCACAGATACGCAGTATTTT. It encodes CASSDKGLASTDTQYF.